These 6 T cell receptor beta chains were sequenced from one sample in a study of cytomegalovirus exposure and HLA in healthy donors. The primer mix had 60 Vbeta and 13 Jbeta primers. The data were produced by immunoSEQ multiplex PCR, yet TCRdb's version contains in-frame clones alone and is incomplete. In the table there are more than 150,000 clones, roughly 78% of which are singletons. Sequencing was carried out using PBMCs. These receptors originate from a woman aged 25 to 39 in good health and CMV-seronegative.

This chain connects TRBV6-1 to TRBJ1-1; TRBD1 might be the D (6 bases). This CDR3 comprises 15 residues. V gave up 2 bases and J gave up 11 bases, with 21 bases separating them. Germline V lookup: CDR1 MNHNS, CDR2 SASEGT. The CDR3 loop is CASSEMMRQAISAFF. CDR3 nucleotides: TGTGCCAGCAGTGAAATGATGAGACAGGCTATTTCTGCTTTCTTT.

The J gene is TRBJ2-1, the V gene TRBV2; D gene unclear. The germline V and J ends were trimmed by 5 bases and 8 bases, with 7 bases remaining between them. This CDR3 region has 11 residues. CDR1 SNHLY and CDR2 FYNNEI come from the germline V gene. The CDR3 region is CASSLGDEQFF. The CDR3 DNA reads as TGTGCCAGCAGTCTGGGCGATGAGCAGTTCTTC.

The chain is built from TRBV4-1 and TRBJ2-5; tentative D call: TRBD2 (5 bases). V was shortened by 1 base and J by 1 base, with 16 bases between the two germline ends. Germline loops: CDR1 MGHRA, CDR2 YSYEKL. The CDR3 spans 17 residues. Here the CDR3 DNA reads TGCGCCAGCAGCCAAGGGGGAGCCAAACTTCCCCAAGAGACCCAGTACTTC. Translated: CASSQGGAKLPQETQYF.

This chain links TRBV5-5 with TRBJ1-2; 7 positions match TRBD1. V was clipped by 4 bases and J by 7 bases; unmatched bases: 25. This CDR3 region has 19 residues. Germline V CDR1 and CDR2: SGHKS, YYEKEE (reference sequence). The CDR3 is CASSRTLSDRVVTKGGYTF. The DNA of the CDR3 is TGTGCCAGCAGCCGAACCCTATCCGACAGGGTTGTTACCAAGGGTGGCTACACCTTC.

The chain has TRBV4-1 and TRBJ2-1; 9 positions match TRBD2. The CDR3 extends over 17 amino acids. Looked up from germline, CDR1 is MGHRA and CDR2 is YSYEKL. The V gene end was trimmed by 1 base and the J gene end by 6 bases; junction bases not matched to a gene: 10. Here the CDR3 reads CASSQGLVGTSSNEQFF. In DNA form, the CDR3 reads TGCGCCAGCAGCCAAGGCCTCGTCGGGACTAGCAGCAATGAGCAGTTCTTC.

The chain employs TRBV7-2 and TRBJ2-7; 7 bases match TRBD1. CDR3 length: 15 residues. V was clipped by 0 bases and J by 2 bases; unmatched bases: 4. Germline V gene data show CDR1 as SGHTA and CDR2 as FQGNSA. CDR3 protein: CASSLAGTEAYEQYF. The CDR3 DNA sequence: TGTGCCAGCAGCTTAGCCGGGACAGAGGCCTACGAGCAGTACTTC.